This T cell receptor (beta chain) emerged from a study of beta chain features in type 1 diabetes. Whole-study findings and limits: Shortening of TCRB CDR3s, moderate but significant, appeared in all four CD4+ subsets of Type 1 diabetes patients.

Note on this clone: The antigen remains unidentified.

Once sorted, every population was more than 98% pure. Germline-derived CDR1 and CDR2 are LGHNA and YNFKEQ. Trimming stripped 1 base from V and 2 bases from J, with 9 bases between. There are 15 residues in the CDR3. Sequencing targeted expressed TCRB transcripts, as all isolated RNA had been reverse transcribed. Method: immunoSEQ multiplex PCR; TCRdb's copy keeps in-frame clones and lacks some. This table has just over 600,000 clones, about a sixth appearing once. The chain recombines TRBV4-2 with TRBJ1-5; D uncertain. This clonotype was sampled from a man younger than 35 in good health. Input material: naive CD4+ T cells from blood. The CDR3 protein is CASSQGQAGNQPQHF. The CDR3 region has the DNA TGTGCCAGCAGCCAAGGGCAGGCGGGCAATCAGCCCCAGCATTTT.